The clone carrying this TCR beta chain turned up a few times. The antigen remains unidentified. These data belong to a study of Ad26.COV2.S vaccination and SARS-CoV-2 variants. Study-level information: Recipients of Ad26.COV2.S got it intramuscularly, once or twice 56 days apart. Whole-study results and caveats: Total T cell responses, in the TCR breadth and depth analyses, may have been underestimated. Among vaccine recipients, spike-specific TCR breadth exceeded that of placebo recipients.

The CDR3 spans 15 residues. V gave up 5 bases and J gave up 2 bases; unmatched junction bases: 6. Germline lookup yields CDR1 SGHTA and CDR2 FQGNSA. Data came from immunoSEQ multiplex PCR; TCRdb stores just in-frame clones and leaves some out. The sample contains under 550,000 clones, 80% to 95% of which appear only once. The treatment: over 15 received Ad26.COV2.S at low or high dose, single or two shots; five or six received placebo; per-sample allocation not given. Sampling was done on day 63 after the first vaccine or placebo injection. The specimen comprised peripheral blood, sampled in a trial of Ad26.COV2.S vaccine versus placebo. This rearrangement joins TRBV7-2 to TRBJ2-3; TRBD2 aligns across 8 bases. The origin of this receptor is a person aged 18-65 years who received the Ad26.COV2.S COVID-19 vaccine or a placebo. The CDR3 DNA is TGTGCCAGCAGCCTGGGACTAGAAGACACAGATACGCAGTATTTT. It translates to CASSLGLEDTDTQYF.